This T cell receptor beta chain was recorded in a study of T cell repertoires in cytomegalovirus infection. Study context: It was the public TCR beta signatures that indicated both CMV infection and matching HLA type. Study conclusions and caveats: Of the TCR beta families, the public ones yielded a cumulative frequency that identified carriers of CMV plus the relevant HLA. HLA-C-restricted CMV clonotypes gave the most frequent clonotype in two of eight donors.

This clonotype occurred many times. The antigen remains undetermined. The germline gives CDR1 LGHDT, CDR2 YNNKEL (reference sequence). V dropped 2 bases and J dropped 5 bases, with 19 bases sitting between them. The length of the CDR3 is 17 residues. TCRdb reanalysed the reads using MiXCR and keeps one entry per CDR3 protein. The sample shows some 150,000 distinct CDR3 sequences, roughly 6.5% of them seen only once. This TCR was sampled from a human donor in good health (CMV status not recorded). Some clones in this sample may be carry-over from other donors' samples. The V and J genes are TRBV3-1 and TRBJ1-5; the D gene is possibly TRBD1 (5 bases). Sequences were obtained from PBMCs. The CDR3: CASSQSFGADSDQPQHF. The CDR3, as DNA: TGTGCCAGCAGCCAATCTTTTGGGGCAGATTCGGATCAGCCCCAGCATTTT.